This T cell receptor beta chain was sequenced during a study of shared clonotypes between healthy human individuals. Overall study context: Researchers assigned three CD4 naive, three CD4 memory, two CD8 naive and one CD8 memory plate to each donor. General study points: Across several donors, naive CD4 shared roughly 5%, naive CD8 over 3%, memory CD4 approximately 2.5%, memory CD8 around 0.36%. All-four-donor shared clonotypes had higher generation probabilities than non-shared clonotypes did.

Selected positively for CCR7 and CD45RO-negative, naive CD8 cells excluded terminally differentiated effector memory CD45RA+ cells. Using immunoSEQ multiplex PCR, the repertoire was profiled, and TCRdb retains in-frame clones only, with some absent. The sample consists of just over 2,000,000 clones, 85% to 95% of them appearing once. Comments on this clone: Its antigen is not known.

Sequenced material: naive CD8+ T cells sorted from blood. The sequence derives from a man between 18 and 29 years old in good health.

The CDR3 DNA follows: TGTGCCAGCGGGGAGACAGGGCGCATTTACGAGCAGTACTTC. Its translation is CASGETGRIYEQYF. The chain links TRBV5-6 to TRBJ2-7; 7 nucleotides align to TRBD1. Germline CDR1 SGHDT, CDR2 YYEEEE. With 7 bases clipped from V and 4 bases from J, the junction kept 11 bases outside the gene matches. The CDR3 length is 14 residues.